These T cell receptor beta chains were read from a single sample in a study of beta chain features in type 1 diabetes. The protocol was immunoSEQ multiplex PCR, while the TCRdb copy is restricted to in-frame clones and leaves out a portion. The data show around 430,000 clones, approximately 30% seen once. Sequenced: naive CD4+ T cells from blood. The receptors derive from a man aged 18 to 35 in good health. Each CDR3 is given without its conserved first and last residue.

V: TRBV5-6; J: TRBJ1-1; CDR3: ASSEFRGTNTEAF
V: TRBV29-1; J: TRBJ1-2; CDR3: SALISQGINYGYT
V: TRBV4-2; J: TRBJ2-7; CDR3: ASSQDRLDEKQY
V: TRBV20-1; J: TRBJ2-1; CDR3: SADRGHEQF
V: TRBV29-1; J: TRBJ2-1; CDR3: SVVWYSYNEQF
V: TRBV15; J: TRBJ2-3; CDR3: ATSREYPDTQY
V: TRBV5-1; J: TRBJ2-1; CDR3: ASLELDIL
V: TRBV7-9; J: TRBJ2-7; CDR3: ASSLAAAGGPYEQY
V: TRBV9; J: TRBJ2-5; CDR3: ASSVGTHETQY
V: TRBV30; J: TRBJ2-1; CDR3: AWRLAGGNEQF
V: TRBV10-3; J: TRBJ2-7; CDR3: AISEQQVIPYEQY
V: TRBV30; J: TRBJ2-7; CDR3: AWAGDRALYEQY
V: TRBV4-1; J: TRBJ2-4; CDR3: ASSQYQGDIQY
V: TRBV28; J: TRBJ2-3; CDR3: ASSLWRASTDTQY
V: TRBV7-9; J: TRBJ2-5; CDR3: ASSLLTGTETQY
V: TRBV9; J: TRBJ2-3; CDR3: ASSVLDQNTDTQY
V: TRBV28; J: TRBJ1-2; CDR3: ASKPGQANYGYT
V: TRBV9; J: TRBJ2-7; CDR3: ASSTIAASYEQY
V: TRBV29-1; J: TRBJ1-3; CDR3: SVAETGNTIY
V: TRBV9; J: TRBJ1-5; CDR3: ASSGTGRNQPQH
V: TRBV21-1; J: TRBJ1-4; CDR3: ASSKPGGPDEKLF
V: TRBV7-9; J: TRBJ2-5; CDR3: ASSPGGLVYETQY
V: TRBV5-1; J: TRBJ2-2; CDR3: ASSRDPAGELF
V: TRBV7-9; J: TRBJ1-1; CDR3: ASSLSWGEAF
V: TRBV5-4; J: TRBJ2-6; CDR3: ASSPQVSSGANVLT
V: TRBV5-1; J: TRBJ2-7; CDR3: ASSEGQYEQY
V: TRBV7-3; J: TRBJ1-1; CDR3: ASSLSWGTEAF
V: TRBV7-6; J: TRBJ1-4; CDR3: ASSSQTSLTSEKLF
V: TRBV7-2; J: TRBJ1-5; CDR3: ASEVGGGNQPQH
V: TRBV4-2; J: TRBJ2-5; CDR3: ASSRGEGQETQY
V: TRBV6-5; J: TRBJ2-1; CDR3: ASSRTGTEQF
V: TRBV6-5; J: TRBJ2-1; CDR3: ASSYSRGLYNEQF
V: TRBV9; J: TRBJ2-7; CDR3: ASTRQVDSYEQY
V: TRBV7-2; J: TRBJ2-6; CDR3: ASSLGLTITGANVLT
V: TRBV6-7; J: TRBJ2-3; CDR3: ASPKGAESTKADTQY
V: TRBV2; J: TRBJ2-2; CDR3: ASSEAANTGELF
V: TRBV15; J: TRBJ2-1; CDR3: ATSRDFGEQF
V: TRBV2; J: TRBJ2-1; CDR3: ASTLSLNNEQF
V: TRBV15; J: TRBJ2-1; CDR3: ATSRDPRLLGGSYNEQF
V: TRBV29-1; J: TRBJ2-1; CDR3: SVEDFGGRSYNEQF
V: TRBV6-5; J: TRBJ2-7; CDR3: ASSYGTNYEQY
V: TRBV4-2; J: TRBJ2-7; CDR3: ASSQLVARATYEQY
V: TRBV9; J: TRBJ2-7; CDR3: ASSVGFDPYEQY
V: TRBV29-1; J: TRBJ2-1; CDR3: SGSGGGIYNEQF
V: TRBV2; J: TRBJ2-1; CDR3: ASSEGKLVEQF
V: TRBV19; J: TRBJ2-1; CDR3: ASSIVGQNNEQF
V: TRBV28; J: TRBJ2-1; CDR3: ASSLTSGRNEQF
V: TRBV9; J: TRBJ2-1; CDR3: ASSVGSQLNEQF
V: TRBV30; J: TRBJ1-5; CDR3: AWSVRLPGEGNQPQH
V: TRBV30; J: TRBJ1-5; CDR3: AWTGHSNQPQH
V: TRBV30; J: TRBJ2-1; CDR3: AWRRLAGDNEQF
V: TRBV5-6; J: TRBJ1-2; CDR3: ASSLAGGGTPRPYGYT
V: TRBV4-2; J: TRBJ2-1; CDR3: ASSQDRTGAGNEQF
V: TRBV4-1; J: TRBJ1-5; CDR3: ASSQGTDRNNQPQH